These 6 T cell receptor beta chains originate from one sample sequenced in a study of T cell repertoires in cytomegalovirus infection. TCRdb recomputed calls from the reads with MiXCR, one row per CDR3 protein. The data contain some 300,000 distinct CDR3 sequences, 15% to 20% of them seen just once; the ten biggest clones take up more than 10%. Sequenced: PBMCs. Every receptor here comes from a human donor in good health (CMV status not recorded). Some clones in this sample may be carry-over from other donors' samples.

This clonotype was seen at least ten times. This chain joins TRBV7-2 and TRBJ1-1; no reliable D call. The ends were cut back, 1 base at V and 1 base at J, with 7 bases in the middle. Germline CDR1 reads SGHTA; CDR2 reads FQGNSA. The CDR3 spans 14 residues. The CDR3 spells CASSLGATNTEAFF. The DNA for the CDR3 is TGTGCCAGCAGCTTAGGGGCTACGAACACTGAAGCTTTCTTT.

This clonotype was counted many times. This chain joins TRBV7-2 and TRBJ1-4, with D perhaps TRBD1 (6 bases). The CDR3 covers 16 residues. Trimming cost V 2 bases and J 8 bases, with 18 bases left between them. Germline V lookup: CDR1 SGHTA, CDR2 FQGNSA. This CDR3 is CASSLNSGGVEEKLFF. The CDR3, as DNA: TGTGCCAGCAGCTTAAATAGCGGGGGCGTAGAGGAAAAACTGTTTTTT.

V usage is TRBV12-3 or TRBV12-4 and J usage is TRBJ1-5; 9 bases match TRBD1. The CDR3 runs 16 residues. Trimming took 5 bases from V and 4 from J; bases not matched to a gene: 9. Here the CDR3 reads CASSRNQGQGNQPQHF. The CDR3 DNA follows: TGTGCCAGCAGTCGCAACCAAGGACAGGGGAATCAGCCCCAGCATTTT.

The chain is built from TRBV4-1 and TRBJ1-1; no clear D gene. Germline V lookup: CDR1 MGHRA, CDR2 YSYEKL. The CDR3 length is 13 residues. V gave up 4 bases and J gave up 5 bases, with 11 bases separating them. The CDR3 here is CASSLRDGTEAFF. The CDR3 DNA follows: TGCGCCAGCAGCCTGAGAGATGGGACTGAAGCTTTCTTT.

The chain links TRBV20-1 to TRBJ1-1, with unresolved D. This CDR3 comprises 16 residues. Per the germline V gene, CDR1 is DFQATT and CDR2 is SNEGSKA (reference sequence). V dropped 4 bases and J dropped 0 bases, with 18 bases sitting between them. CDR3 amino acids: CSAISPASELNTEAFF. The CDR3 coding sequence is TGCAGTGCTATATCCCCCGCGTCCGAGTTGAACACTGAAGCTTTCTTT.

The CDR3, as DNA: TGCAGTGCTAGAGATTGGGGAAAAAAGGACGATTCATACGAGCAGTACTTC. As protein: CSARDWGKKDDSYEQYF. The rearrangement joins TRBV20-1 to TRBJ2-7; unclear D gene. The germline V gene encodes CDR1 DFQATT and CDR2 SNEGSKA (reference sequence). This CDR3 comprises 17 residues. Trimming shortened V by 0 bases and J by 4 bases, and 22 bases separated the two germline ends.